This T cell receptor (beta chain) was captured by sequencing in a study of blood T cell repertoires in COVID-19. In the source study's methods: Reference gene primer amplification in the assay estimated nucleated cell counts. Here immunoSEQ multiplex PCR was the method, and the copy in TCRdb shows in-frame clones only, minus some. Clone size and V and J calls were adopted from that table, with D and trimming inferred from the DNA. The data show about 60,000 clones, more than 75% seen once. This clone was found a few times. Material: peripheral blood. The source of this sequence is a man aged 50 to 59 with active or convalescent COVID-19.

The CDR3 region is CASSLFAPSGNTGELFF. Written as DNA, the CDR3 is TGTGCCAGCTCTCTTTTCGCGCCATCAGGAAACACCGGGGAGCTGTTTTTT. The rearrangement uses TRBV18 and TRBJ2-2; D is undetermined. Germline values: CDR1 KGHSH, CDR2 LQKENI. Between the trimmed V and J ends, which lost 6 bases and 2 bases, there was a span of 19 bases. The CDR3 runs 17 residues.